These 2 T cell receptor beta chains originate from one sample sequenced in a study of T cell responses to AZD1222 COVID-19 vaccine. Here immunoSEQ multiplex PCR was the method, and the copy in TCRdb shows in-frame clones only, minus some. Found here are about 120,000 clones, around 90% of them singletons; the top ten hold 2% to 2.5%. The sequences come from peripheral blood, collected 28 days after the second AZD1222 dose. The receptor source for this set is an adult who received the AZD1222 COVID-19 vaccine.

The CDR3 region is CASSIGDGVSGQPQHF. The CDR3 nucleotides read TGTGCCAGTAGTATAGGGGACGGGGTTTCAGGTCAGCCCCAGCATTTT. The chain joins TRBV19 to TRBJ1-5, with D possibly TRBD1 on 5 matching bases. Trimming took 1 base from V and 6 from J, leaving 16 bases between them. Per the germline V gene, CDR1 is LNHDA and CDR2 is SQIVND (reference sequence). The CDR3 runs to 16 residues.

This chain joins TRBV19 and TRBJ2-1, with TRBD2 identical over 7 bases. The CDR3 is 14 residues long. Germline V gene sequence: CDR1 LNHDA, CDR2 SQIVND (reference sequence). The V segment lost 3 bases and the J segment 6 bases; nucleotides outside the gene matches: 5. The DNA for the CDR3 is TGTGCCAGTAGTATCCGTACGGGGGGCAATGAGCAGTTCTTC. It codes for CASSIRTGGNEQFF.